A selection of T cell receptor beta chains follows, all from one sample in a study of T cell responses to AZD1222 COVID-19 vaccine. Generated by immunoSEQ multiplex PCR, the TCRdb table keeps only in-frame clones and is missing some. The data hold some 130,000 clones, with roughly 91% observed a single time. Source: peripheral blood, taken on day 0 of AZD1222 vaccination. The receptors were gathered from an adult in good health. CDR3s include the opening cysteine and the closing phenylalanine or tryptophan. Fields, in order: D gene, CDR3 length, J gene, clone size, V gene, CDR3 DNA, CDR3 protein. A D gene is named only where the DNA matches it firmly. Clone size appears in some rows only: once, few, many, or a class for an expanded clone.

D gene: -; CDR3 length: 13; J gene: TRBJ2-3; clone size: -; V gene: TRBV7-2; CDR3 DNA: TGTGCCAGCAGCGGGACCCGCACAGATACGCAGTATTTT; CDR3 protein: CASSGTRTDTQYF
D gene: -; CDR3 length: 13; J gene: TRBJ2-7; clone size: -; V gene: TRBV5-1; CDR3 DNA: TGCGCCAGCAGCTTGGGGGCCTCCTACGAGCAGTACTTC; CDR3 protein: CASSLGASYEQYF
D gene: -; CDR3 length: 15; J gene: TRBJ2-1; clone size: -; V gene: TRBV5-4; CDR3 DNA: TGTGCCAGCAGCCGACCTGTGGCAGGGCCTAATGAGCAGTTCTTC; CDR3 protein: CASSRPVAGPNEQFF
D gene: -; CDR3 length: 13; J gene: TRBJ2-3; clone size: once; V gene: TRBV7-3; CDR3 DNA: TGTGCCAGCAGCTTAATCTTCACAGATACGCAGTATTTT; CDR3 protein: CASSLIFTDTQYF
D gene: TRBD1; CDR3 length: 15; J gene: TRBJ2-7; clone size: -; V gene: TRBV14; CDR3 DNA: TGTGCCAGCAGCCCAGGGACAGCTAAACGCTACGAGCAGTACTTC; CDR3 protein: CASSPGTAKRYEQYF
D gene: -; CDR3 length: 13; J gene: TRBJ1-2; clone size: -; V gene: TRBV6-5; CDR3 DNA: TGTGCCAGCAGTTACGGGGGCAACTATGGCTACACCTTC; CDR3 protein: CASSYGGNYGYTF
D gene: TRBD2; CDR3 length: 17; J gene: TRBJ2-3; clone size: -; V gene: TRBV4-2; CDR3 DNA: TGTGCCAGCAGCCAAGGTACAGCGGGAGGGTTGACAGATACGCAGTATTTT; CDR3 protein: CASSQGTAGGLTDTQYF
D gene: TRBD2; CDR3 length: 16; J gene: TRBJ2-7; clone size: -; V gene: TRBV18; CDR3 DNA: TGTGCCAGCTCACCCTCGATTGGCGGGAGGGCCTACGAGCAGTACTTC; CDR3 protein: CASSPSIGGRAYEQYF
D gene: -; CDR3 length: 13; J gene: TRBJ2-1; clone size: -; V gene: TRBV11-2; CDR3 DNA: TGTGCCAGCAGCTTAGCCCCCCGCGATGAGCAGTTCTTC; CDR3 protein: CASSLAPRDEQFF
D gene: -; CDR3 length: 12; J gene: TRBJ1-4; clone size: -; V gene: TRBV10-2; CDR3 DNA: TGCGCCAGCAGTGACACTAATGAAAAACTGTTTTTT; CDR3 protein: CASSDTNEKLFF
D gene: -; CDR3 length: 13; J gene: TRBJ2-3; clone size: -; V gene: TRBV5-8; CDR3 DNA: TGTGCCAGCAGCTTAATACGCACAGATACGCAGTATTTT; CDR3 protein: CASSLIRTDTQYF
D gene: -; CDR3 length: 14; J gene: TRBJ2-7; clone size: -; V gene: TRBV7-6; CDR3 DNA: TGTGCCAGCGCGCCAGGGGCCTCTTCCTACGAGCAGTACTTC; CDR3 protein: CASAPGASSYEQYF
D gene: -; CDR3 length: 13; J gene: TRBJ1-2; clone size: -; V gene: TRBV28; CDR3 DNA: TGTGCCAGCAGCCCCACAGGGCCGGGTGGCTACACCTTC; CDR3 protein: CASSPTGPGGYTF
D gene: -; CDR3 length: 14; J gene: TRBJ2-7; clone size: -; V gene: TRBV4-2; CDR3 DNA: TGTGCCAGCAGCCAAGGCGGAGACTCCTACGAGCAGTACTTC; CDR3 protein: CASSQGGDSYEQYF
D gene: TRBD2; CDR3 length: 14; J gene: TRBJ2-7; clone size: -; V gene: TRBV28; CDR3 DNA: TGTGCCAGCAGTTTATGGACTAGCTACTACGAGCAGTACTTC; CDR3 protein: CASSLWTSYYEQYF
D gene: -; CDR3 length: 12; J gene: TRBJ1-2; clone size: -; V gene: TRBV19; CDR3 DNA: TGTGCCAGTAGAGATTTTAACTATGGCTACACCTTC; CDR3 protein: CASRDFNYGYTF
D gene: TRBD2; CDR3 length: 18; J gene: TRBJ2-7; clone size: -; V gene: TRBV6-2/TRBV6-3; CDR3 DNA: TGTGCCAGCAGCGGGGGCCTAGCGGGAGGAAGGAGCTCCTACGAGCAGTACTTC; CDR3 protein: CASSGGLAGGRSSYEQYF
D gene: TRBD2; CDR3 length: 16; J gene: TRBJ2-5; clone size: -; V gene: TRBV9; CDR3 DNA: TGTGCCAGCAGCGGTCCCGGGACTAGCCCTGCAGAGACCCAGTACTTC; CDR3 protein: CASSGPGTSPAETQYF
D gene: TRBD2; CDR3 length: 15; J gene: TRBJ2-1; clone size: -; V gene: TRBV2; CDR3 DNA: TGTGCCAGCAGTGGACCGGGACTAGCGGGGATTGAGCAGTTCTTC; CDR3 protein: CASSGPGLAGIEQFF
D gene: -; CDR3 length: 16; J gene: TRBJ1-4; clone size: -; V gene: TRBV6-5; CDR3 DNA: TGTGCCAGCAGTTACTCTCCCGGGGTTGGGAACGAAAAACTGTTTTTT; CDR3 protein: CASSYSPGVGNEKLFF